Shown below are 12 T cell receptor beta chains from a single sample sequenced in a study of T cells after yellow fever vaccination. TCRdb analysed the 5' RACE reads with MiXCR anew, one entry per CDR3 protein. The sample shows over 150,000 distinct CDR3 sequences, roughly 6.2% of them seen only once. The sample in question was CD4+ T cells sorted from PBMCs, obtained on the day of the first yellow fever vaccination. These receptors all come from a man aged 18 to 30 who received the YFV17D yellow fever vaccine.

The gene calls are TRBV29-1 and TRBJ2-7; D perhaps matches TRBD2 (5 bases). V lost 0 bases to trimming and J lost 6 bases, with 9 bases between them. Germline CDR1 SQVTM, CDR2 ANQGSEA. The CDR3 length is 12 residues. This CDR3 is CSVEEGSGEQYV. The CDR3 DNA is TGCAGCGTTGAAGAGGGCAGCGGCGAGCAGTACGTC.

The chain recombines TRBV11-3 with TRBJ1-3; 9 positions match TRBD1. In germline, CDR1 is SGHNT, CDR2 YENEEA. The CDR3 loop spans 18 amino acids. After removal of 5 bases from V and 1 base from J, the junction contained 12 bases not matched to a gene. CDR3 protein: CASSDPGTGPVSGNTIYF. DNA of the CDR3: TGTGCCAGCAGCGACCCTGGGACAGGGCCTGTTTCTGGAAACACCATATATTTT.

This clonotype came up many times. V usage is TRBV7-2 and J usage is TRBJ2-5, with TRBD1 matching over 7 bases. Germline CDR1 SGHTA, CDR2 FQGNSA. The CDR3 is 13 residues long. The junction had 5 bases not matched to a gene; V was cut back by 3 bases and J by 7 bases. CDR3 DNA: TGTGCCAGCAGCTTCCAGGGGGATGGGACCCAGTACTTC. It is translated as CASSFQGDGTQYF.

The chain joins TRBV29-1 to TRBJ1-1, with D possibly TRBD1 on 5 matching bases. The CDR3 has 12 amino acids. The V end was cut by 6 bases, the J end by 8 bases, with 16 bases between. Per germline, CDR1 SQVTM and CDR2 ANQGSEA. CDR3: CSVGGEFPEAFF. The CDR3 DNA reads TGCAGCGTGGGGGGTGAGTTTCCGGAAGCTTTCTTT. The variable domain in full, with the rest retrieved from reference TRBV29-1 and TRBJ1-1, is SAVISQKPSRDICQRGTSLTIQCQVDSQVTMMFWYRQQPGQSLTLIATANQGSEATYESGFVIDKFPISRPNLTFSTLTVSNMSPEDSSIYLCSVGGEFPEAFFGQGTRLTVV.

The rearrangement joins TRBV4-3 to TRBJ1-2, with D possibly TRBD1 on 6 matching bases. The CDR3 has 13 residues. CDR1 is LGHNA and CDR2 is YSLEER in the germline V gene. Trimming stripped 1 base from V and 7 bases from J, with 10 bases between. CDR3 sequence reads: CASSQGTVPGYTF. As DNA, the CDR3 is TGCGCCAGCAGCCAAGGGACAGTACCTGGCTACACCTTC.

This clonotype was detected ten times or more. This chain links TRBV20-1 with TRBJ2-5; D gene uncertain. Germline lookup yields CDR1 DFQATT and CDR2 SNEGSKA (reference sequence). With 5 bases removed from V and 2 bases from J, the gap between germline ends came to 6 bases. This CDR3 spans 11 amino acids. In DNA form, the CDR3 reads TGCAGTGCTTACGTACAAGAGACCCAGTACTTC. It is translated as CSAYVQETQYF.

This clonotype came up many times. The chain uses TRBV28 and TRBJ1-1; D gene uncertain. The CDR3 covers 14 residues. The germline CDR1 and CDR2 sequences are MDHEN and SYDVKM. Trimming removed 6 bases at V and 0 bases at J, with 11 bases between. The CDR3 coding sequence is TGTGCCAGCAGAAGAGAGATATTGAACACTGAAGCTTTCTTT. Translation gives CASRREILNTEAFF.

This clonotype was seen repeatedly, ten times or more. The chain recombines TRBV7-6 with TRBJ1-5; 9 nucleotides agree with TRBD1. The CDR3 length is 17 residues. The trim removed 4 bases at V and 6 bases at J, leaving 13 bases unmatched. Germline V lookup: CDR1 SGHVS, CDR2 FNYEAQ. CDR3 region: CASSSRQGVITVQPQHF. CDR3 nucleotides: TGTGCCAGCAGCTCCCGACAGGGGGTTATTACGGTTCAGCCCCAGCATTTT.

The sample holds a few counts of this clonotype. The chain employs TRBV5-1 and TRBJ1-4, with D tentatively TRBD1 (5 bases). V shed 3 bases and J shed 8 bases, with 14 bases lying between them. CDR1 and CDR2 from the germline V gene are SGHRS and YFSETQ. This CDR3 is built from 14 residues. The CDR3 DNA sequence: TGCGCCAGCAGCTCAGCAGGGACTCGGGAAAAACTGTTTTTT. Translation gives CASSSAGTREKLFF.

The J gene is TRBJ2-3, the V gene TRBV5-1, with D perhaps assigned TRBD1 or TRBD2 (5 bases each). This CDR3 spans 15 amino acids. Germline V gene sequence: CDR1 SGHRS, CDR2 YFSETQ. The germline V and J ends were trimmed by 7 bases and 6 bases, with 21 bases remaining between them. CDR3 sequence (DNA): TGCGCCAGCCACTTAAAGTCCCAGGGAGAGGATACGCAGTATTTT. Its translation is CASHLKSQGEDTQYF.

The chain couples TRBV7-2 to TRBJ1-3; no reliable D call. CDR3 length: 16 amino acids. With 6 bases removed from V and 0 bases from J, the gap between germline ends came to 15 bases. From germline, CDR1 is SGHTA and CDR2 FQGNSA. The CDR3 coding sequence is TGTGCCAGCAGTCTCCCCGGGCTGAGCTCTGGAAACACCATATATTTT. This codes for CASSLPGLSSGNTIYF.

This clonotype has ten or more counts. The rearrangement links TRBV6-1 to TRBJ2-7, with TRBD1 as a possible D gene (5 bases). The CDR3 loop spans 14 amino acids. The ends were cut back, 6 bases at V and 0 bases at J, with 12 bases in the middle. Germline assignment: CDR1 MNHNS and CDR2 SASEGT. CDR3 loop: CASRLRASSYEQYF. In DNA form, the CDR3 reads TGTGCCAGCAGACTCAGGGCTAGCTCCTACGAGCAGTACTTC.